This T cell receptor (beta chain) was obtained from a study of blood T cell repertoires in COVID-19. Study summary: Specimens from acute and convalescent COVID-19 originated in the United States, Italy and Spain.

The CDR3 totals 16 residues. The J segment lost 6 bases and the V segment lost 3 bases, leaving 8 bases of the junction unmatched. Germline V lookup: CDR1 KGHSH, CDR2 LQKENI. In the study's own analysis: Estimation of nucleated cell counts relied on the amplification of reference gene primers. Repertoires were generated with immunoSEQ multiplex PCR, while TCRdb's copy carries only in-frame clones and drops some. V, J and clone size derive from that table, while D and trimming were established from the DNA sequence. The table lists roughly 200,000 clones, roughly 84% of them singletons. This clone was observed a single time.

The TCR comes from a human donor in a cohort sampled during active COVID-19. Sequences were obtained from peripheral blood. The chain is built from TRBV18 and TRBJ2-3; 11 bases agree with TRBD2. The CDR3 DNA reads TGTGCCAGCTCACCTTTAGGGACTAGCGGCCCCGATACGCAGTATTTT. It translates to CASSPLGTSGPDTQYF.